The 23 T cell receptor beta chains given below trace back to one sample, sequenced in a study of technical replicates of blood from a handful of donors. Profiling relied on immunoSEQ multiplex PCR, and the TCRdb table lists in-frame clones only, not all of them. The sample lists about 84,000 clones, approximately 97% occurring once. The source material was T cells isolated from PBMCs. These receptors all come from a human donor in good health.

The rearrangement uses TRBV6-1 and TRBJ1-1, with no clear D. The germline V gene has CDR1 MNHNS and CDR2 SASEGT. Deletions cut 2 bases from V and 2 bases from J, with 9 bases between. CDR3 length: 14 residues. CDR3 DNA sequence: TGTGCCAGCAGTGAATACGCGGGAAACACTGAAGCTTTCTTT. The encoded protein is CASSEYAGNTEAFF.

The chain recombines TRBV2 with TRBJ2-2; 13 bases agree with TRBD2. The CDR3 contains 14 residues. V gave up 7 bases and J gave up 5 bases; unmatched junction bases: 1. Germline V CDR1 and CDR2: SNHLY, FYNNEI. In DNA form, the CDR3 reads TGTGCCAGCAAGGGACTAGCGGGAACCGGGGAGCTGTTTTTT. Translation: CASKGLAGTGELFF. Drawing the rest from reference TRBV2 and TRBJ2-2, the complete variable domain is EPEVTQTPSHQVTQMGQEVILRCVPISNHLYFYWYRQILGQKVEFLVSFYNNEISEKSEIFDDQFSVERPDGSNFTLKIRSTKLEDSAMYFCASKGLAGTGELFFGEGSRLTVL.

The chain carries TRBV18 and TRBJ1-1; 12 bases fit TRBD1. The germline V gene has CDR1 KGHSH and CDR2 LQKENI. This CDR3 region has 14 residues. V lost 3 bases, J lost 7 bases, and 3 bases stayed unmatched. CDR3 protein: CASSPGTGGFEAFF. The CDR3 bases are TGTGCCAGCTCACCTGGGACAGGGGGCTTTGAAGCTTTCTTT.

This sequence joins TRBV4-1 and TRBJ1-2; D is ambiguous. CDR1 is MGHRA, CDR2 YSYEKL, per germline. CDR3 size: 15 residues. The V end lost 0 bases, the J end lost 6 bases, and 14 bases lay between the germline ends. The CDR3 is CASSQDRVRSNGYTF. CDR3 in DNA: TGCGCCAGCAGCCAAGATCGTGTACGGAGTAATGGCTACACCTTC.

The chain combines TRBV4-1 with TRBJ1-6, with a tentative D call TRBD1 (5 bases). The CDR3 totals 14 residues. V lost 1 base to trimming and J lost 10 bases, with 11 bases between them. Germline V gene data show CDR1 as MGHRA and CDR2 as YSYEKL. CDR3 nucleotides: TGCGCCAGCAGCCAAGTCCTGGGGGGGTCACCCCTCCACTTT. Protein product: CASSQVLGGSPLHF.

The rearrangement joins TRBV7-9 to TRBJ2-3, with D hard to call. Germline V CDR1 and CDR2: SEHNR, FQNEAQ (reference sequence). The length of the CDR3 is 14 residues. V lost 5 bases to trimming and J lost 6 bases, with 15 bases between them. The CDR3: CASSPEWVGDTQYF. The CDR3 DNA reads as TGTGCCAGCAGCCCCGAGTGGGTCGGGGATACGCAGTATTTT.

The chain carries TRBV6-6 and TRBJ1-1; unclear D gene. The CDR3 is made up of 14 amino acids. Germline V gene sequence: CDR1 MNHNY, CDR2 SVGAGI (reference sequence). Trimming left V 2 bases short and J 3 bases short, with 10 bases between. The CDR3 here is CASSYRLLDTEAFF. The CDR3 DNA follows: TGTGCCAGCAGTTACCGGTTACTGGACACTGAAGCTTTCTTT.

The gene calls are TRBV4-1 and TRBJ2-2, with 8 nucleotides matching TRBD2. CDR1 is MGHRA and CDR2 is YSYEKL in the germline V gene. Trimming at V came to 4 bases and at J to 5 bases, leaving 18 bases not matched to a gene. The CDR3 is made up of 19 amino acids. The chain's CDR3 is CASSPKAYTGGEKTGELFF. The CDR3 DNA sequence: TGCGCCAGCAGCCCCAAGGCCTACACGGGAGGGGAAAAAACCGGGGAGCTGTTTTTT.

V usage is TRBV4-1 and J usage is TRBJ2-3; weak D call: TRBD2 (6 bases). Germline lookup yields CDR1 MGHRA and CDR2 YSYEKL. V was shortened by 5 bases and J by 7 bases, with 22 bases between the two germline ends. The CDR3 runs 16 residues. The DNA of the CDR3 is TGCGCCAGCAGCGCCGCCGGGACTGGCAAACCCAATACGCAGTATTTT. As protein: CASSAAGTGKPNTQYF.

J is TRBJ2-5 and V is TRBV18; 7 bases align to TRBD2. The CDR3 is made up of 14 amino acids. The trim removed 6 bases at V and 2 bases at J, leaving 6 bases unmatched. Looked up from germline, CDR1 is KGHSH and CDR2 is LQKENI. The DNA for the CDR3 is TGTGCCAGCTCTCCCGGGACTACACAAGAGACCCAGTACTTC. It specifies CASSPGTTQETQYF.

This chain connects TRBV27 to TRBJ2-1; possibly TRBD2 for D (5 bases). This CDR3 has 15 amino acids. Trimming stripped 2 bases from V and 9 bases from J, with 17 bases between. Germline CDR1 MNHEY, CDR2 SMNVEV (reference sequence). As DNA, the CDR3 is TGTGCCAGCAGTTTAATGGGAGATGCATTGAGTGAGCAGTTCTTC. Its protein product is CASSLMGDALSEQFF.

The gene calls are TRBV28 and TRBJ2-5, with TRBD2 matching over 10 bases. There are 16 residues in the CDR3. Unmatched junction bases numbered 3, after V lost 0 bases and J lost 2 bases. The germline gives CDR1 MDHEN, CDR2 SYDVKM. The CDR3 here is CASSLWASGGQETQYF. CDR3 bases: TGTGCCAGCAGTTTATGGGCTAGCGGGGGACAAGAGACCCAGTACTTC.

The chain links TRBV6-4 to TRBJ2-6, with D unclear. V was cut by 0 bases and J by 1 base, with 16 bases left in between. Germline CDR1 is MRHNA and CDR2 is SNTAGT. The CDR3 consists of 19 residues. CDR3 amino acids: CASSDSYRGDPSGANVLTF. The DNA of the CDR3 is TGTGCCAGCAGTGACTCTTACCGAGGAGACCCTTCTGGGGCCAACGTCCTGACTTTC.

The chain couples TRBV6-1 to TRBJ2-3; weak D call: TRBD2 (6 bases). Looked up from germline, CDR1 is MNHNS and CDR2 is SASEGT. The CDR3 spans 14 residues. The V end was cut by 6 bases, the J end by 2 bases, with 12 bases between. The CDR3 DNA is TGTGCCAGCAGGGTAGGCGGGACCACAGATACGCAGTATTTT. This sequence encodes CASRVGGTTDTQYF.

The gene calls are TRBV7-8 and TRBJ1-4, with TRBD1 matching 9 bases. The CDR3 is 13 residues long. Germline lookup yields CDR1 SGHVS and CDR2 FQNEAQ. V lost 6 bases to trimming and J lost 6 bases; unmatched junction nucleotides: 2. In DNA, the CDR3 is TGTGCCAGCAGTGGGACAGGGTATGAAAAACTGTTTTTT. Protein sequence: CASSGTGYEKLFF.

This clone was detected only once. The chain links TRBV19 to TRBJ1-2; D remains unclear. CDR3 length: 14 amino acids. V dropped 3 bases and J dropped 8 bases, with 16 bases sitting between them. Per germline, CDR1 LNHDA and CDR2 SQIVND (reference sequence). The CDR3 here is CASSIPGVLLGYTF. For the CDR3, the DNA is TGTGCCAGTAGTATCCCGGGAGTCCTTCTGGGCTACACCTTC.

The chain uses TRBV6-1 and TRBJ1-1; 7 bases are shared with TRBD1. The CDR3 is 13 residues long. CDR1 and CDR2 from the germline V gene are MNHNS and SASEGT. V trimming: 4 bases; J trimming: 11 bases; junction bases outside the gene matches: 10. The CDR3 loop is CASSVRQGGGAFF. The CDR3, as DNA: TGTGCCAGCAGTGTTCGACAGGGCGGAGGCGCTTTCTTT.

This rearrangement joins TRBV27 to TRBJ2-3; 12 positions agree with TRBD2. Germline CDR1 and CDR2: MNHEY and SMNVEV (reference sequence). Trimming cost V 8 bases and J 6 bases; bases outside gene matches: 15. CDR3 length: 17 amino acids. CDR3 nucleotides: TGTGCCAGCGCGGGTTGGCCCTTCACTAGCGGGGGGGATACGCAGTATTTT. Amino acid sequence: CASAGWPFTSGGDTQYF.

The chain is built from TRBV9 and TRBJ1-3, with TRBD1 identical over 9 bases. Per the germline V gene, CDR1 is SGDLS and CDR2 is YYNGEE. The CDR3 runs to 13 residues. The junction had 3 bases not matched to a gene; V was cut back by 7 bases and J by 4 bases. As DNA, the CDR3 is TGTGCCAGCGGGACAGGGACAGGAAACACCATATATTTT. Amino acids: CASGTGTGNTIYF.

The rearrangement links TRBV5-1 to TRBJ1-5; TRBD1 agrees at 7 bases. Unmatched junction bases numbered 4, after V lost 0 bases and J lost 4 bases. Germline-derived CDR1 and CDR2 are SGHRS and YFSETQ. The CDR3 covers 15 residues. Written as DNA, the CDR3 is TGCGCCAGCAGCTTGGCCGGGACAGCTAATCAGCCCCAGCATTTT. Amino acid sequence: CASSLAGTANQPQHF.

The chain links TRBV5-1 to TRBJ2-7, with D perhaps matching TRBD1 (5 bases). Deletions cut 7 bases from V and 4 bases from J, with 15 bases between. The CDR3 runs 13 residues. In germline, CDR1 is SGHRS, CDR2 YFSETQ. CDR3 nucleotide sequence: TGCGCCAGCTCCAGGGCGGAAATGTACGAGCAGTACTTC. This sequence encodes CASSRAEMYEQYF. Full variable domain (rest looked up from reference TRBV5-1 and TRBJ2-7): KAGVTQTPRYLIKTRGQQVTLSCSPISGHRSVSWYQQTPGQGLQFLFEYFSETQRNKGNFPGRFSGRQFSNSRSEMNVSTLELGDSALYLCASSRAEMYEQYFGPGTRLTVT.

The chain is built from TRBV5-5 and TRBJ1-3; 8 bases are shared with TRBD1. CDR1 is SGHKS, CDR2 YYEKEE, per germline (reference sequence). CDR3 length: 17 amino acids. J lost 4 bases, V lost 1 base, and 10 bases had no gene match. CDR3 protein: CASSLSYTGTGGNTIYF. The CDR3 nucleotides are TGTGCCAGCAGCTTGTCATATACCGGGACAGGCGGAAACACCATATATTTT.

The V and J genes are TRBV30 and TRBJ1-5; D gene unclear. Germline V lookup: CDR1 GTSNPN, CDR2 SVGIG (reference sequence). Trimming cost V 0 bases and J 4 bases, with 7 bases left between them. The CDR3 has 13 residues. CDR3 nucleotides: TGTGCCTGGAGTGTACGCGAGAATCAGCCCCAGCATTTT. It codes for CAWSVRENQPQHF.